The rows below give T cell receptor beta chains drawn from one sample of a study of human T cells and chemical hapten exposure. Via MiXCR, TCRdb re-called the RACE reads, giving one row per CDR3 protein. The sample lists around 80,000 distinct CDR3 sequences, around 8.7% occurring once. The sequencing sample was made of whole blood. These receptors were collected from a male donor in good health. Some clones in this sample may be carry-over from other donors' samples. CDR3s include the opening cysteine and the closing phenylalanine or tryptophan. A D gene is named only where the DNA matches it firmly. A clone size is listed for some rows: how often the clone was seen (once, few, many), or a class if it is expanded.

J,D,length,size,V,CDR3,DNA
TRBJ1-5,TRBD1,14,many,TRBV20-1,CSGTGTGGTQPQHF,TGCAGTGGAACCGGGACAGGGGGTACCCAGCCCCAGCATTTT
TRBJ1-5,TRBD1,16,few,TRBV5-4,CASSLDQGASNQPQHF,TGTGCCAGCAGTTTAGATCAGGGGGCGAGCAATCAGCCCCAGCATTTT
TRBJ2-2,.,21,many,TRBV6-5,CASSTLHFKSWGHRRTGELFF,TGTGCCAGCAGTACACTACACTTCAAGTCGTGGGGACATCGTCGGACCGGGGAGCTGTTTTTT
TRBJ2-5,TRBD1,13,.,TRBV7-7,CASSTGQGWTQYF,TGTGCCAGCAGCACGGGACAGGGGTGGACCCAGTACTTC
TRBJ1-1,TRBD1,16,few,TRBV10-3,CAISGGQGSLNTEAFF,TGTGCCATCAGTGGGGGACAGGGCTCCTTGAACACTGAAGCTTTCTTT
TRBJ2-7,TRBD2,15,.,TRBV15,CATSTLPGGDYEQYF,TGTGCCACCAGCACCTTACCGGGAGGGGACTACGAGCAGTACTTC
TRBJ2-1,TRBD2,16,many,TRBV11-2,CASSSLASGVHNEQFF,TGTGCCAGCAGCTCCTTAGCTAGCGGGGTCCACAATGAGCAGTTCTTC
TRBJ2-1,.,11,.,TRBV7-9,CASSLVEEQFF,TGTGCCAGCAGCTTAGTAGAGGAGCAGTTCTTC
TRBJ2-3,.,13,.,TRBV29-1,CSVTRVLTDTQYF,TGCAGCGTTACGAGGGTGCTCACAGATACGCAGTATTTT
TRBJ2-1,.,18,few,TRBV4-1,CASSQSHGAGQSYNEQFF,TGCGCCAGCAGCCAAAGCCACGGGGCCGGACAGTCCTACAATGAGCAGTTCTTC
TRBJ2-3,.,12,few,TRBV27,CASRGDTDTQYF,TGTGCCAGCAGGGGGGACACAGATACGCAGTATTTT
TRBJ2-3,.,14,.,TRBV7-9,CATPIAASTDTQYF,TGTGCCACCCCTATCGCAGCTAGCACAGATACGCAGTATTTT
TRBJ2-2,TRBD2,16,few,TRBV5-1,CASSPGLAGTSGELFF,TGCGCCAGCAGCCCTGGGCTAGCGGGGACCAGCGGGGAGCTGTTTTTT
TRBJ1-1,TRBD1,15,few,TRBV6-4,CASSQDRERVTEAFF,TGTGCCAGCAGTCAGGACAGGGAAAGGGTCACTGAAGCTTTCTTT
TRBJ1-1,TRBD1,15,few,TRBV7-7,CASSPSTGSDTEAFF,TGTGCCAGCAGCCCTTCGACAGGGTCGGACACTGAAGCTTTCTTT
TRBJ1-3,.,14,many,TRBV20-1,CSARDARPGNTIYF,TGCAGTGCTAGAGATGCCAGACCTGGAAACACCATATATTTT
TRBJ1-1,.,15,many,TRBV5-1,CASSPTASRYTEAFF,TGCGCCAGCAGCCCGACAGCTTCGAGGTACACTGAAGCTTTCTTT
TRBJ1-5,TRBD1,18,.,TRBV6-6,CASSKTGAPLIGNQPQHF,TGTGCCAGCAGTAAGACAGGGGCCCCCCTCATAGGCAATCAGCCCCAGCATTTT
TRBJ2-5,.,17,few,TRBV7-9,CASSSQRGTGFQETQYF,TGTGCCAGCAGCAGCCAGCGGGGGACAGGATTTCAAGAGACCCAGTACTTC
TRBJ2-1,TRBD2,19,few,TRBV11-3,CASRSSGTSGNKLHNEQFF,TGTGCCAGCAGGAGTTCCGGGACTAGCGGGAATAAGCTCCACAATGAGCAGTTCTTC
TRBJ2-7,.,15,.,TRBV20-1,CSARDTTRGSYEQYF,TGCAGTGCTAGAGATACGACCAGGGGTTCCTACGAGCAGTACTTC
TRBJ1-2,TRBD1,15,.,TRBV12-3/TRBV12-4,CASSQGDRAFHGYTF,TGTGCCAGCAGTCAAGGGGACAGGGCTTTTCATGGCTACACCTTC
TRBJ2-1,TRBD1,17,few,TRBV4-2,CASSQAMEGGRGDEQFF,TGTGCCAGCAGCCAAGCGATGGAAGGGGGCCGAGGCGATGAGCAGTTCTTC
TRBJ2-5,TRBD2,14,.,TRBV5-1,CASRGLAGEETQYF,TGCGCCAGCAGGGGACTAGCGGGGGAAGAGACCCAGTACTTC
TRBJ1-5,.,13,many,TRBV7-8,CASSQTGTGAQHF,TGTGCCAGCAGCCAGACCGGGACCGGGGCCCAGCATTTT
TRBJ2-6,.,13,few,TRBV12-3/TRBV12-4,CASSFVGANVLTF,TGTGCCAGCAGTTTTGTTGGGGCCAACGTCCTGACTTTC
TRBJ2-3,.,14,few,TRBV19,CASSKRGRTDTQYF,TGTGCCAGTAGTAAGAGGGGTCGCACAGATACGCAGTATTTT
TRBJ1-2,.,10,.,TRBV2,CASFHGGYTF,TGTGCCAGCTTTCATGGAGGCTACACCTTC
TRBJ1-2,.,21,.,TRBV7-9,CASSSPSGASLGSREHYGYTF,TGTGCCAGCAGCTCCCCATCCGGGGCCAGTTTAGGGAGCAGGGAACACTATGGCTACACCTTC
TRBJ2-3,.,13,few,TRBV12-5,CASGLGRTDTQYF,TGTGCTAGTGGTTTGGGCCGCACAGATACGCAGTATTTT
TRBJ2-7,TRBD2,19,many,TRBV5-1,CASSLWNWAATSGVYEQYF,TGCGCCAGCAGCTTGTGGAATTGGGCGGCAACTAGCGGAGTCTACGAGCAGTACTTC
TRBJ2-3,.,13,many,TRBV6-2/TRBV6-3,CASSYSRADTQYF,TGTGCCAGCAGTTACTCGCGGGCAGATACGCAGTATTTT
TRBJ2-3,.,13,.,TRBV12-3/TRBV12-4,CASSMGGTDTQYF,TGTGCCAGCAGTATGGGCGGGACGGATACGCAGTATTTT